This T cell receptor (beta chain) was sequenced for a study of cytomegalovirus exposure and HLA in healthy donors. General study points: Across donors, sequencing depth was assumed by presence/absence analyses to be roughly uniform. Later analysis associated a missense DCLRE1C variant with TCR beta V- and J-gene trimming.

PCR primers comprised 60 Vbeta and 13 Jbeta primers. Profiled with immunoSEQ multiplex PCR; TCRdb holds only in-frame clones, not every one. Counted here are around 140,000 clones, about 80% occurring once; the ten biggest clones make up roughly 2.1%. Looked up from germline, CDR1 is SGHTA and CDR2 is FQGNSA. J gave up 9 bases and V 3 bases, and 8 bases lay outside the gene matches. The CDR3 covers 14 residues. Concerning this clone: Antigen unknown.

The V gene is TRBV7-2, the J gene TRBJ2-1; 7 bases fit TRBD2. The clonotype was recovered from a woman between 40 and 55 years old in good health and CMV-seronegative. The sequencing sample was made of PBMCs. CDR3 sequence reads: CASSLVGGPVEQFF. CDR3 coding DNA: TGTGCCAGCAGCTTGGTGGGAGGGCCGGTTGAGCAGTTCTTC.